This paragraph covers one TCR beta chain sequence. Its antigen is unidentified. Germline V lookup: CDR1 MGHRA, CDR2 YSYEKL. Trimming at V came to 1 base and at J to 1 base, leaving 3 bases not matched to a gene. The CDR3 contains 15 residues. The entry originates in a study of T cell responses to AZD1222 COVID-19 vaccine. Overall study results and limits: No day 14 peak samples; only post-peak repertoires were characterized. Possibly, clonal diversity was underestimated; donors were largely white British and included more females. Baseline seropositivity characterized only a handful of AZD1222 recipients.

Sequencing used immunoSEQ multiplex PCR; TCRdb keeps in-frame clones, though not all of them. The data contain around 100,000 clones, roughly nine tenths of them singletons. V usage is TRBV4-1 and J usage is TRBJ1-1, with TRBD1 identical over 7 bases. The TCR comes from an adult in good health. The sequences come from peripheral blood, collected on day 0 of AZD1222 vaccination. CDR3 nucleotide sequence: TGCGCCAGCAGCCAAGGGACAGGCACGAACACTGAAGCTTTCTTT. This codes for CASSQGTGTNTEAFF.